A selection of T cell receptor beta chains follows, all from one sample in a study of human T cells and chemical hapten exposure. TCRdb re-derived calls from the RACE reads in MiXCR, one entry per CDR3 protein. The sample records some 340,000 distinct CDR3 sequences, 6% to 8.5% being singletons. Sequencing was performed on whole blood, taken in connection with sensitization to the hapten diphenylcyclopropenone (DPC). These receptors all stem from a woman between 18 and 29 years old with alopecia areata. Some clones in this sample may be carry-over from other donors' samples. Each CDR3 is given with its conserved first and last residue. Fields, in order: D gene, V gene, clone size, J gene, CDR3 DNA, CDR3 protein. The D gene is left open where the match is weak. Size values are once, few and many counts, or a class for expanded clones, and some rows have none.

d_gene: NA; v_gene: TRBV4-3; abundance: NA; j_gene: TRBJ1-6; CDR3nt: TGCGCCAGCAGGCTAGAGGAACAGATTAATTCACCCCTCCACTTT; CDR3aa: CASRLEEQINSPLHF
d_gene: NA; v_gene: TRBV20-1; abundance: many; j_gene: TRBJ1-6; CDR3nt: TGCAGTGCTAGAGATCCCGGGCGGAGCTCCTATAATTCACCCCTCCACTTT; CDR3aa: CSARDPGRSSYNSPLHF
d_gene: NA; v_gene: TRBV4-1; abundance: NA; j_gene: TRBJ1-5; CDR3nt: TGCGCCAGCAGCCAAATATACACTAGCAATCAGCCCCAGCATTTT; CDR3aa: CASSQIYTSNQPQHF
d_gene: NA; v_gene: TRBV9; abundance: many; j_gene: TRBJ1-4; CDR3nt: TGTGCCAGCAGCGGAGGCATGGAGTGGGGTGAAAAACTGTTTTTT; CDR3aa: CASSGGMEWGEKLFF
d_gene: NA; v_gene: TRBV29-1; abundance: NA; j_gene: TRBJ2-6; CDR3nt: TGCAGCGCGGACGTAGGGGGAGGGACTGGGGCCAACGTCCTGACTTTC; CDR3aa: CSADVGGGTGANVLTF
d_gene: TRBD2; v_gene: TRBV27; abundance: many; j_gene: TRBJ2-3; CDR3nt: TGTGCCAGCAGTTTATCAGGTGGGGCGGGGGGAAGCACAGATACGCAGTATTTT; CDR3aa: CASSLSGGAGGSTDTQYF
d_gene: TRBD2; v_gene: TRBV7-2; abundance: NA; j_gene: TRBJ2-1; CDR3nt: TGTGCCAGCAGCCGGACTAGCGGGGGGGACGGTGAGCAGTTCTTC; CDR3aa: CASSRTSGGDGEQFF
d_gene: TRBD2; v_gene: TRBV4-2; abundance: few; j_gene: TRBJ2-3; CDR3nt: TGTGCCAGCAGCCAAGATACTAGCGGGGGCAAAAATACGCAGTATTTT; CDR3aa: CASSQDTSGGKNTQYF
d_gene: NA; v_gene: TRBV7-3; abundance: many; j_gene: TRBJ1-1; CDR3nt: TGTGCCAGCAGCTCCCACCAGGGTATGAACACTGAAGCTTTCTTT; CDR3aa: CASSSHQGMNTEAFF
d_gene: NA; v_gene: TRBV6-6; abundance: few; j_gene: TRBJ1-1; CDR3nt: TGTGCCAGCAGTCCCGATAGGGGAGCTTTCTTT; CDR3aa: CASSPDRGAFF
d_gene: TRBD1; v_gene: TRBV19; abundance: many; j_gene: TRBJ2-1; CDR3nt: TGTGCCAGTAGCCCCAAAGGACAGGGGAGCAATGAGCAGTTCTTC; CDR3aa: CASSPKGQGSNEQFF
d_gene: TRBD2; v_gene: TRBV10-3; abundance: many; j_gene: TRBJ2-3; CDR3nt: TGTGCCATCAGTAAGACTAGCGGGGGGTCCACAGATACGCAGTATTTT; CDR3aa: CAISKTSGGSTDTQYF
d_gene: NA; v_gene: TRBV12-3/TRBV12-4; abundance: NA; j_gene: TRBJ2-1; CDR3nt: TGTGCCAGCAGAATCGAGCCCAATGAGCAGTTCTTC; CDR3aa: CASRIEPNEQFF
d_gene: NA; v_gene: TRBV10-2; abundance: few; j_gene: TRBJ2-2; CDR3nt: TGCGCCAGCATGCGGACCGGGGAGCTGTTTTTT; CDR3aa: CASMRTGELFF
d_gene: NA; v_gene: TRBV29-1; abundance: many; j_gene: TRBJ1-2; CDR3nt: TGCAGCGTTGAAGATCTCGATTTAGGGGACCGTAACTATGGCTACACCTTC; CDR3aa: CSVEDLDLGDRNYGYTF
d_gene: NA; v_gene: TRBV2; abundance: NA; j_gene: TRBJ2-3; CDR3nt: TGTGCCAGCAGTCAGGAGGCTATGAGGCCCGATACGCAGTATTTT; CDR3aa: CASSQEAMRPDTQYF
d_gene: NA; v_gene: TRBV5-6; abundance: NA; j_gene: TRBJ2-6; CDR3nt: TGTGCCAGCAGCTTGGCCATAGCCAGCCCTGGGGCCAACGTCCTGACTTTC; CDR3aa: CASSLAIASPGANVLTF
d_gene: TRBD2; v_gene: TRBV4-3; abundance: few; j_gene: TRBJ2-1; CDR3nt: TGCGCCAGCAGCCGAGGACTAGCGGGGGACCCTGAGCAGTTCTTC; CDR3aa: CASSRGLAGDPEQFF
d_gene: NA; v_gene: TRBV2; abundance: many; j_gene: TRBJ1-1; CDR3nt: TGTGCCAGCATCCCCCGACGGGCGATGAACACTGAAGCTTTCTTT; CDR3aa: CASIPRRAMNTEAFF